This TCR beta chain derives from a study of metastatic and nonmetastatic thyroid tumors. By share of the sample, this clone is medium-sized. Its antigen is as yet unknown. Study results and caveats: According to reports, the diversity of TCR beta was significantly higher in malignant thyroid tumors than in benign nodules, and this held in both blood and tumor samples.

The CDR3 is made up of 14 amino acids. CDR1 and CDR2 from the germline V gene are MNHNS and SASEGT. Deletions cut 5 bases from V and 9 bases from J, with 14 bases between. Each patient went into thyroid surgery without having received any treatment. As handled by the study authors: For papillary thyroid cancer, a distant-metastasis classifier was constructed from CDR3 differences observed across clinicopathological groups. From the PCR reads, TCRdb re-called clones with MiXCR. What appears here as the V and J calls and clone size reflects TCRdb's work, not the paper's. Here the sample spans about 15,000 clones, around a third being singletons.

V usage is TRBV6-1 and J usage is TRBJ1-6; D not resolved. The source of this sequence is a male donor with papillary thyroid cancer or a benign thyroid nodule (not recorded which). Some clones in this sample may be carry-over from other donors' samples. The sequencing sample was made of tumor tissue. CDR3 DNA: TGTGCCAGCAGTCTTTCAGGATTGAGTTCACCCCTCCACTTT. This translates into CASSLSGLSSPLHF.